Reported below is one T cell receptor beta chain. This clone was recorded a few times. Its antigen is not yet known. Base quality data are lacking; no much larger clone is found one base away. The cohort was made up of 666 healthy bone marrow donors. At the time of sampling, every cohort member was nominally healthy, though immune exposures that went unrecorded were likely present. The donor was CMV seronegative and belonged to the group of 350 or so seronegative cohort members. Every donor gave a peripheral blood sample, and the peripheral blood mononuclear cells from that sample were used for TCR beta sequencing. Genomic DNA extraction from the blood cell samples was performed with the Qiagen DNeasy Blood Extraction Kit. Receptors were amplified or captured by the immunoSEQ multiplex PCR assay. The multiplex PCR relied on a mix of 60 forward primers for TCR Vbeta segments and 13 reverse primers for TCR Jbeta segments. Amplification of the CDR3 region of rearranged TCR beta genes was performed with a multiplex PCR assay on genomic DNA. The Illumina HiSeq System was used to sequence the amplified TCR beta libraries as 87-base-pair reads. Per the original workflow: In a later analysis, 77 million or so unique TCR beta chains were counted across the roughly 670 repertoires, and roughly 11 million of these chains were shared by at least two donors. Raw reads were error-corrected and collapsed into unique sequences by a nearest-neighbor algorithm in which closely related sequences were merged to remove PCR and sequencing errors. V, D and J gene segments were assigned by aligning CDR3 sequences to IMGT reference sequences. Each retained sequence needed at least a six-nucleotide match to both a V gene segment and a J gene segment. A rearrangement was called productive if the CDR3 had no stop codons and remained in frame with V and J, and every other rearrangement was called non-productive. CDR3 was defined by IMGT convention, running from the second conserved V-encoded cysteine to the conserved J-encoded phenylalanine. In an earlier analysis of approximately 500 of the donors, sequences lacking an unambiguous match to a single V gene segment were excluded. An earlier analysis of 500 to 600 of the donors classified V segments as functional when productive rearrangements were above 56.7% and as segregating when the standard deviation between donors was above 5%. A statistical classification framework was built to diagnose cytomegalovirus status from the catalog of TCR beta chain sequences. V and J gene assignment, in a later analysis, came from comparing TCR nucleotide sequences with IMGT/GENE-DB human TR gene sequences. The TCRdist pipeline was used in a later analysis to assign CDR3 sequences and most-parsimonious VDJ recombination scenarios. In a later analysis, each TCR beta chain was defined by its CDR3 amino acid sequence together with its V-gene family, and reads lacking a unique V-gene family were excluded. To address suspected cross-contamination and a sequencing artifact, a later analysis removed under 600 highly shared, low-generation-probability nucleotide sequences. For each public chain, a later analysis derived a clonal expansion index from normalized ranks of inferred template counts within each repertoire. Generation probabilities in a later analysis came from a VDJ recombination model fitted to out-of-frame rearrangements, and those results were checked against IGoR. In a later analysis, TCR-TCR, TCR-HLA and TCR-CMV co-occurrence was scored with hypergeometric tests, and a repertoire-size bias correction was applied to TCR pairs. To estimate false discovery rates, a later analysis permuted the HLA or CMV assignments 20 times. In a later analysis, co-occurring TCRs were grouped using DBSCAN, with TCRdist sequence similarity added in when clustering inside HLA-allele-positive subsets. Repertoires with fewer than 30,000 or more than 120,000 public chains were left out of co-occurrence clustering, as were a few repertoires with anomalous nucleotide sharing. In TCRdb, the immuneACCESS table is reduced to in-frame sequences with V and J assigned. These tables do not hold every clone; where another copy was compared, an unresolved V gene accounts for under half, and the others remain unexplained. V and J calls and clone size come straight from that table; D and trimming were deduced from the DNA. The table for this sample lists roughly 200,000 clones; about 77% of them were counted only once. The ten most abundant clones make up about 3% of the sample.

The CDR3 has 16 amino acids, counting the end cysteine and phenylalanine. Only the CDR3 portion is preserved as DNA: 48 bases, with reading frame beginning at the first base. V lost 6 bases and J lost 0 bases; the stretch between them is 20 bases long. Based on the germline V gene (reference sequence), the CDR1 and CDR2 sequences are GTSNPN and SVGIG. This specimen comes from a study of cytomegalovirus exposure and HLA in healthy donors (dated by TCRdb to about 2017). Regarding the study in general: An earlier analysis of roughly 500 of the donors reported over 250 Gb of sequence data and approximately 120 million unique TCR beta sequences obtained from about 179 million T cells. Because of strong linkage in the cohort, five DR-DQ haplotypes were treated as single units for association and clustering. In addition to the first cohort of 666 subjects, a separate validation cohort of 130 or so different subjects was used. About 310 gigabases of sequencing data and 78 million or so unique TCR sequences were included in an early release covering 500 to 750 HLA-typed donors. The later analysis used no new phenotypic data to find candidate immune exposures, relying instead on TCR beta sequences and their occurrence across donors. Both class I and class II loci were covered by HLA typing, at four-digit resolution. Typing coverage differed by locus: A, B, C, DRB1 and DQB1 were typed in roughly 620-640 donors, DQA1 in 500 to 550, DPA1 in some 610, and DPB1 in 400 to 490. To predict cytomegalovirus infection status, the study combined high-throughput TCR immunosequencing, statistical association of individual TCRs with disease status, and machine learning. Donor age, sex, ethnicity and CMV serostatus were compiled together with the repertoire data. Among some 400 genotyped donors of the cohort, an average of approximately 240,000 unique TCR beta nucleotide sequences was sequenced per donor, of which approximately 19% were non-productive. The study profiled the T cell repertoires of some 610 subjects by immunosequencing and related them to cytomegalovirus serostatus. An earlier analysis of more than 450 of the donors used high-throughput TCR beta sequencing to judge whether each TCR beta V gene segment behaved as functional or pseudogenic. Genome-wide SNP genotypes for about 55% of the roughly 670 donors were used in a later genetic analysis, which treated that subset as a discovery cohort. The study was designed to test whether signatures of past pathogen exposure could be identified by cataloging public T cell receptors. A later analysis re-examined previously published TCR beta repertoires from 600 to 700 donors and added high-resolution HLA genotyping to investigate patterns of TCR occurrence. Every discovery cohort repertoire had been produced on one sequencing platform. Of the roughly 420 genotyped donors, 81% were placed in the genetic ancestry cluster associated with self-reported Caucasian donors.

Overall results and qualifications from the work: In a later analysis, TCR association rates were found to vary across HLA loci, with the most associated TCRs seen for DRB1 alleles and the fewest for HLA-C alleles. According to a later genetic analysis, donors in an Asian-associated ancestry cluster had fewer N-insertions in productive TCRs than the approximately 650-donor mean. A later analysis reported that several top co-occurrence clusters appeared linked to parvovirus B19, influenza, CMV and Epstein-Barr virus. A cluster of highly shared sequence variants was judged likely to represent a technical artifact of the sequencing pipeline. Most TCR sequences were seen in very few donors, while some public TCRs were found in many individuals. In the study, 164 TCR beta chains were listed as associated with cytomegalovirus. The classifier was reported to diagnose cytomegalovirus status with high specificity and sensitivity in both the original cohort and the validation cohort. The cohort was sequenced for TCR beta chains only, and without alpha or paired-chain data the features that could be detected were limited. Presence/absence analyses assumed roughly uniform sequencing depth across donors, an assumption that may not hold. In a later analysis, HLA-associated TCR beta chains showed more clonal expansion and lower generation probabilities than non-associated chains that were equally common. The authors suggested that the approach could potentially be generalized to other disease states and immunological phenotypes. When HLA alleles, especially DR and DQ, strongly co-occurred, attributing TCR associations to individual alleles was difficult. In a later analysis, most CMV-associated TCR beta chains were found to appear HLA-restricted, with HLA associations seemingly driven largely by CMV exposure. Specific HLA alleles were associated with over 15,000 TCR beta sequences at a false discovery rate of 0.05 in a later analysis. The 87-base-pair reads could not distinguish some IMGT-functional V segments, including TRBV6-2 and TRBV6-3, so those segments were excluded. Linkage disequilibrium might explain the correlated functional status among segregating V segments, but an unknown experimental factor could not be excluded. In an earlier analysis of more than 500 of the donors, most TCR beta V segments appeared in productive rearrangements about 87% or about 30% of the time, broadly matching IMGT annotations. Because HLA typing was missing for some donors at each locus, association tests included only the typed subset. Because counts were too low, 15 to 20 rarely observed V segments, including chromosome 9 orphons, were excluded from the earlier analysis of 587 of the donors. A later genetic analysis associated a missense DCLRE1C variant with V-gene and J-gene trimming of TCR beta chains, and an independent cohort replicated the association. In vitro tests confirmed that a few of the cytomegalovirus-associated TCR beta chains recognize cytomegalovirus antigens. For the cohort, immune exposure information was limited to CMV serostatus. A further reported finding was that TCR beta sequences accurately predicted the HLA-A and HLA-B alleles for most subjects in the first cohort.

Material for sequencing was PBMCs. This chain joins TRBV30 to TRBJ1-1; 6 matching bases give a weak D call of TRBD1. The TCR originated in a female donor in good health and CMV-seronegative. The nucleotides read TGTGCCTGCACACCGGGACACCTTTTTATGAACACTGAAGCTTTCTTT. It is translated as CACTPGHLFMNTEAFF.